The 32 T cell receptor beta chains reported below all come from one sample, sequenced in a study of shared clonotypes between healthy human individuals. The method was immunoSEQ multiplex PCR; TCRdb's version includes in-frame clones alone and lacks a portion of them. The sample holds around 2.3 million clones, almost 96% seen once. The sequencing sample was made of naive CD4+ T cells sorted from blood. The sample's subset: CD45RA+ positively selected. The receptors derive from a young man in good health.

CDR3: CASSPDTNIQYF. CDR3 in DNA: TGTGCCAGCAGTCCGGACACAAACATTCAGTACTTC. This sequence joins TRBV6-1 and TRBJ2-4; D might be TRBD1 (5 bases). V was cut by 5 bases and J by 6 bases, with 8 bases left in between. CDR3 length equals 12 residues. The germline CDR1 and CDR2 sequences are MNHNS and SASEGT.

This chain connects TRBV5-5 to TRBJ1-3, with D possibly TRBD1 on 5 matching bases. The germline V gene encodes CDR1 SGHKS and CDR2 YYEKEE (reference sequence). V gave up 2 bases and J gave up 8 bases, with 8 bases separating them. The CDR3 has 12 residues. CDR3 sequence: CASSFLGDTIYF. DNA of the CDR3: TGTGCCAGCAGCTTTCTGGGGGACACCATATATTTT.

For this clone: At the DNA level, this CDR3 is encoded by other sequences in the same sample as well. The V call is TRBV19, the J call TRBJ1-1; 9 bases align to TRBD1. CDR1 is LNHDA, CDR2 SQIVND, per germline (reference sequence). CDR3 length: 15 residues. Trimming cost V 3 bases and J 3 bases; bases outside gene matches: 5. CDR3 protein: CASSIPGQGHTEAFF. DNA of the CDR3: TGTGCCAGTAGTATCCCGGGACAGGGACACACTGAAGCTTTCTTT.

V usage is TRBV11-2 and J usage is TRBJ1-6; 7 nucleotides align to TRBD1. Germline V CDR1 and CDR2: SGHAT, FQNNGV. The length of the CDR3 is 15 residues. Unmatched junction bases numbered 4, after V lost 2 bases and J lost 6 bases. CDR3: CASSLLTGPNSPLHF. DNA of the CDR3: TGTGCCAGCAGCTTACTGACAGGGCCTAATTCACCCCTCCACTTT.

This clone appeared once. The chain recombines TRBV4-1 with TRBJ2-5; a possible D gene is TRBD2 (6 bases). The CDR3 consists of 14 residues. CDR1 is MGHRA and CDR2 is YSYEKL in the germline V gene. Trimming took 4 bases from V and 4 from J, leaving 13 bases between them. The CDR3 region has the DNA TGCGCCAGCAGCCGTCCGGGACTCGGAGAGACCCAGTACTTC. This codes for CASSRPGLGETQYF.

The rearrangement joins TRBV28 to TRBJ1-1; 8 bases fit TRBD1. This CDR3 region has 16 residues. V lost 3 bases to trimming and J lost 2 bases; unmatched junction nucleotides: 8. CDR1 and CDR2 from the germline V gene are MDHEN and SYDVKM. CDR3 loop: CASSLNQGAGNTEAFF. The CDR3 DNA reads as TGTGCCAGCAGTTTGAACCAGGGGGCGGGTAACACTGAAGCTTTCTTT. The full variable domain, with the rest looked up from reference TRBV28 and TRBJ1-1, is DVKVTQSSRYLVKRTGEKVFLECVQDMDHENMFWYRQDPGLGLRLIYFSYDVKMKEKGDIPEGYSVSREKKERFSLILESASTNQTSMYLCASSLNQGAGNTEAFFGQGTRLTVV.

Notes on this clone: Other nucleotide sequences from this sample produce the same CDR3. The chain links TRBV5-1 to TRBJ1-6, with D possibly being TRBD1 (5 bases). Germline values: CDR1 SGHRS, CDR2 YFSETQ. The CDR3 is 15 amino acids. With 0 bases removed from V and 5 bases from J, the gap between germline ends came to 9 bases. The DNA of the CDR3 is TGCGCCAGCAGCTTGGGGCAGGGAAATAATTCACCCCTCCACTTT. Protein: CASSLGQGNNSPLHF.

CDR3 nucleotide sequence: TGTGCCATCAGTGAGTCGAATCTGGGGGATGGAAACACCATATATTTT. Translated, it gives CAISESNLGDGNTIYF. The chain carries TRBV10-3 and TRBJ1-3, with D possibly matching TRBD1 (5 bases). Trimming took off 0 bases at V and 3 bases at J, with 12 bases between the two ends. CDR3 length equals 16 residues. CDR1 is ENHRY, CDR2 SYGVKD, per germline.

The chain uses TRBV25-1 and TRBJ2-2, with D possibly matching TRBD1 (6 bases). Per the germline V gene, CDR1 is MGHDK and CDR2 is SYGVNS. This CDR3 spans 13 amino acids. V dropped 8 bases and J dropped 5 bases, with 12 bases sitting between them. CDR3 coding DNA: TGTGCCAGCGGAAACAGGGAAACCGGGGAGCTGTTTTTT. It yields the protein CASGNRETGELFF. The whole variable domain, filled in from reference TRBV25-1 and TRBJ2-2, reads EADIYQTPRYLVIGTGKKITLECSQTMGHDKMYWYQQDPGMELHLIHYSYGVNSTEKGDLSSESTVSRIRTEHFPLTLESARPSHTSQYLCASGNRETGELFFGEGSRLTVL.

The chain links TRBV2 to TRBJ1-2, with a weak D call TRBD1 (6 bases). The V and J ends lost 6 bases and 6 bases respectively, with 20 bases between them. CDR1 SNHLY and CDR2 FYNNEI come from the germline V gene. CDR3 length: 15 amino acids. The CDR3 nucleotides are TGTGCCAGCAGCCCTAGGTGGTCAGGGACAAATGGCTACACCTTC. Encoded protein: CASSPRWSGTNGYTF.

The chain joins TRBV5-1 to TRBJ1-1, with D possibly TRBD1 on 5 matching bases. V was cut by 1 base and J by 1 base, with 8 bases left in between. CDR1 is SGHRS and CDR2 is YFSETQ in the germline V gene. This CDR3 has 14 amino acids. The CDR3: CASSLRTPNTEAFF. CDR3 nucleotides: TGCGCCAGCAGCTTGCGGACACCGAACACTGAAGCTTTCTTT.

This clone was seen only a few times. The chain combines TRBV5-1 with TRBJ2-5; D may match TRBD1 or TRBD2 (6 bases each). The V end was cut by 0 bases, the J end by 3 bases, with 18 bases between. CDR3 length: 17 amino acids. CDR1 and CDR2 from the germline V gene are SGHRS and YFSETQ. The DNA of the CDR3 is TGCGCCAGCAGCTTGGCCCCCGAACAGGGAGGCAAAGAGACCCAGTACTTC. Encoded protein: CASSLAPEQGGKETQYF.

The V call is TRBV5-6, the J call TRBJ2-6, with 7 bases that match TRBD1. The CDR3 length is 18 residues. Trimming removed 0 bases from V and 0 bases from J; junction bases left unmatched: 6. CDR1 SGHDT and CDR2 YYEEEE come from the germline V gene. The CDR3 DNA reads as TGTGCCAGCAGCTTGGGTGGGACAGCCAGCTCTGGGGCCAACGTCCTGACTTTC. Protein: CASSLGGTASSGANVLTF.

The chain uses TRBV9 and TRBJ1-1; D ambiguous. The ends were cut back, 3 bases at V and 10 bases at J, with 16 bases in the middle. The CDR3 is 13 residues long. Germline lookup yields CDR1 SGDLS and CDR2 YYNGEE. CDR3 DNA: TGTGCCAGCAGCGCTGGAGCTCTGTCTAGAGCTTTCTTT. Protein product: CASSAGALSRAFF.

This chain uses TRBV10-3 with TRBJ1-4; D uncertain. This CDR3 has 13 residues. The V end was cut by 6 bases, the J end by 0 bases, with 5 bases between. Germline lookup yields CDR1 ENHRY and CDR2 SYGVKD. The CDR3 loop is CAISAATNEKLFF. In nucleotides, the CDR3 is TGTGCCATCAGCGCAGCAACTAATGAAAAACTGTTTTTT.

The rearrangement links TRBV10-3 to TRBJ2-7, with D perhaps given as TRBD1 or TRBD2 (5 bases each). Germline CDR1 ENHRY, CDR2 SYGVKD. CDR3 length: 11 amino acids. The CDR3 DNA reads TGTGCTATCCGGGGCGGCTACGAGCAGTACTTC. Protein product: CAIRGGYEQYF.

The chain combines TRBV20-1 with TRBJ2-3; D unclear. The CDR3 runs 11 residues. V dropped 3 bases and J dropped 12 bases, with 13 bases sitting between them. CDR1 and CDR2 (germline): DFQATT, SNEGSKA (reference sequence). The CDR3 loop is CSASTSVQQYF. In DNA, the CDR3 is TGCAGTGCTAGCACCTCCGTACAACAGTATTTT.

The chain combines TRBV11-2 with TRBJ2-2; 8 nucleotides match TRBD1. The J segment lost 0 bases and the V segment lost 8 bases, leaving 5 bases of the junction unmatched. Germline V lookup: CDR1 SGHAT, CDR2 FQNNGV. This CDR3 region has 15 residues. This CDR3 reads CASRPGQANTGELFF. CDR3 bases: TGTGCCAGCCGTCCGGGACAGGCGAACACCGGGGAGCTGTTTTTT.

The chain has TRBV6-5 and TRBJ2-2; D not resolved. The CDR3 contains 15 residues. CDR1 is MNHEY and CDR2 is SVGAGI in the germline V gene. The germline V and J ends were trimmed by 6 bases and 3 bases, with 14 bases remaining between them. DNA for the CDR3: TGTGCCAGCAGCTTAAACAGTTTGGACACCGGGGAGCTGTTTTTT. This sequence encodes CASSLNSLDTGELFF.

The rearrangement links TRBV6-5 to TRBJ2-7; D perhaps matches TRBD1 (7 bases). Germline V gives CDR1 MNHEY, CDR2 SVGAGI. This CDR3 is 16 amino acids long. V shed 2 bases and J shed 0 bases, with 14 bases lying between them. The CDR3 coding sequence is TGTGCCAGCAGTTACCGGGGGCAGGGGGTCTCCTACGAGCAGTACTTC. Protein sequence: CASSYRGQGVSYEQYF.

This sequence joins TRBV28 and TRBJ1-1; 8 nucleotides agree with TRBD1. Germline CDR1 and CDR2: MDHEN and SYDVKM. The CDR3 runs 15 residues. The V segment lost 5 bases and the J segment 1 base; nucleotides outside the gene matches: 6. As DNA, the CDR3 is TGTGCCAGCAGTGATATAGGACAGGGGAACACTGAAGCTTTCTTT. Its translation is CASSDIGQGNTEAFF.

The V and J genes are TRBV5-6 and TRBJ2-3; tentative D call: TRBD2 (5 bases). The CDR3 covers 17 residues. Deletions cut 3 bases from V and 0 bases from J, with 17 bases between. CDR1 is SGHDT and CDR2 is YYEEEE in the germline V gene. CDR3 coding DNA: TGTGCCAGCAGCTGGTGGGCCCCAGGACTCAGCACAGATACGCAGTATTTT. Residues: CASSWWAPGLSTDTQYF. The variable domain in full, with the rest retrieved from reference TRBV5-6 and TRBJ2-3, is DAGVTQSPTHLIKTRGQQVTLRCSPKSGHDTVSWYQQALGQGPQFIFQYYEEEERQRGNFPDRFSGHQFPNYSSELNVNALLLGDSALYLCASSWWAPGLSTDTQYFGPGTRLTVL.

The chain has TRBV5-5 and TRBJ2-7; D unclear. V was clipped by 4 bases and J by 2 bases, with 16 bases between them. The CDR3 runs to 15 residues. From germline, CDR1 is SGHKS and CDR2 YYEKEE (reference sequence). CDR3 sequence (DNA): TGTGCCAGCAGCGCTGCAGTGGTAGTTCCCTACGAGCAGTACTTC. It codes for CASSAAVVVPYEQYF.

The chain is built from TRBV10-2 and TRBJ1-6; D uncertain. Germline V gene lookup returns CDR1 WSHSY and CDR2 SAAADI. CDR3 length equals 14 residues. The ends were cut back, 4 bases at V and 8 bases at J, with 12 bases in the middle. CDR3 residues: CASSAKLLDSPLHF. In DNA form, the CDR3 reads TGCGCCAGCAGTGCAAAACTTCTTGATTCACCCCTCCACTTT.

This chain uses TRBV27 with TRBJ1-2; the D gene is possibly TRBD1 (6 bases). Per the germline V gene, CDR1 is MNHEY and CDR2 is SMNVEV (reference sequence). CDR3 length: 17 residues. The germline V and J ends were trimmed by 0 bases and 4 bases, with 18 bases remaining between them. CDR3 sequence: CASSLSRGLLSSYGYTF. As DNA, the CDR3 is TGTGCCAGCAGTTTATCCCGGGGGCTATTGAGTAGCTATGGCTACACCTTC.

In its sample, this clone was seen once. This CDR3 is also generated by other DNA sequences in the sample. This chain connects TRBV5-1 to TRBJ1-1; TRBD1 aligns across 9 bases. The CDR3 is 16 amino acids. Germline values: CDR1 SGHRS, CDR2 YFSETQ. V lost 0 bases, J lost 2 bases, and 5 bases stayed unmatched. The CDR3: CASSLGSGQGNTEAFF. CDR3 sequence (DNA): TGCGCCAGCAGCTTGGGGTCGGGACAGGGTAACACTGAAGCTTTCTTT.

V and J are TRBV7-9 and TRBJ1-6; D is perhaps TRBD1 (5 bases). V was clipped by 0 bases and J by 5 bases, with 11 bases between them. The CDR3 has 16 residues. The germline CDR1 and CDR2 sequences are SEHNR and FQNEAQ (reference sequence). The CDR3 DNA reads as TGTGCCAGCAGCTTAGCGCGACAGTCTAATAATTCACCCCTCCACTTT. Amino acids: CASSLARQSNNSPLHF.

The gene calls are TRBV7-8 and TRBJ1-2; no clear D. Germline CDR1 and CDR2: SGHVS and FQNEAQ. Trimming stripped 2 bases from V and 5 bases from J, with 15 bases between. This CDR3 is built from 15 residues. CDR3: CASSLTDNEIYGYTF. The CDR3 DNA is TGTGCCAGCAGCTTAACCGACAACGAAATTTATGGCTACACCTTC.

The chain has TRBV6-4 and TRBJ2-3; 9 bases are shared with TRBD1. CDR3 size: 18 residues. V lost 0 bases and J lost 3; bases outside the gene matches: 10. The germline gives CDR1 MRHNA, CDR2 SNTAGT. Here the CDR3 reads CASSDSGTGDRATDTQYF. The DNA for the CDR3 is TGTGCCAGCAGTGACTCAGGGACTGGGGACAGGGCGACAGATACGCAGTATTTT.

The CDR3 region is CASSLNPFGTNTEAFF. CDR3 DNA: TGTGCCAGCAGTTTGAATCCATTCGGGACGAACACTGAAGCTTTCTTT. V usage is TRBV28 and J usage is TRBJ1-1, with a possible D match to TRBD1 (5 bases). V was shortened by 3 bases and J by 1 base, with 15 bases between the two germline ends. Germline CDR1 reads MDHEN; CDR2 reads SYDVKM. CDR3 length: 16 amino acids.

The chain joins TRBV5-1 to TRBJ1-6; a weak D match, TRBD1 (5 bases). Trimming took off 0 bases at V and 2 bases at J, with 9 bases between the two ends. Per germline, CDR1 SGHRS and CDR2 YFSETQ. There are 16 residues in the CDR3. CDR3 coding DNA: TGCGCCAGCAGCTTGGGGGGGTTAACCTATAATTCACCCCTCCACTTT. Protein sequence: CASSLGGLTYNSPLHF.

This clone was observed once. The genes are TRBV18 and TRBJ2-7, with a possible D match to TRBD1 (5 bases). Germline-derived CDR1 and CDR2 are KGHSH and LQKENI. The CDR3 is 17 amino acids. Trimming shortened V by 2 bases and J by 0 bases, and 17 bases separated the two germline ends. The CDR3 spells CASSPIQGQASSYEQYF. The CDR3 coding sequence is TGTGCCAGCTCACCAATCCAGGGTCAGGCGAGCTCCTACGAGCAGTACTTC.